These 31 T cell receptor beta chains came from one sample sequenced in a study of molecular identifiers for immune sequencing clone quantification. TCRdb reprocessed the PCR reads with MiXCR, giving one entry per CDR3 protein. The sample carries a few hundred thousand distinct CDR3 sequences, around 23% recorded once. Sequencing used naive CD8+ T cells from blood, with Jurkat cell RNA spiked in. Subset here: FACS-sorted CD8+CD4-CCR7+CD45RA+ naive T cells. The receptors here all came from a human donor in good health. Some libraries in this study had Jurkat cell RNA spiked in.

This clonotype was recorded at least ten times. This chain connects TRBV7-9 to TRBJ2-2; D unclear. Trimming removed 4 bases at V and 5 bases at J, with 11 bases between. Germline loops: CDR1 SEHNR, CDR2 FQNEAQ (reference sequence). The CDR3 runs 14 residues. CDR3 region: CASSSGGSTGELFF. CDR3 coding DNA: TGTGCCAGCAGCTCGGGTGGAAGTACCGGGGAGCTGTTTTTT. Variable domain in full (rest from reference TRBV7-9 and TRBJ2-2): DTGVSQNPRHKITKRGQNVTFRCDPISEHNRLYWYRQTLGQGPEFLTYFQNEAQLEKSRLLSDRFSAERPKGSFSTLEIQRTEQGDSAMYLCASSSGGSTGELFFGEGSRLTVL.

This CDR3 is CASSLQPRQETQYF. The DNA for the CDR3 is TGTGCCAGCAGCTTACAGCCTCGCCAAGAGACCCAGTACTTC. The chain is built from TRBV7-9 and TRBJ2-5; D call uncertain. V was clipped by 2 bases and J by 1 base, with 8 bases between them. CDR3 length equals 14 residues. CDR1 is SEHNR, CDR2 FQNEAQ, per germline (reference sequence).

This clonotype was picked up a small number of times. The V gene is TRBV13, the J gene TRBJ2-3; no clear D gene. CDR1 and CDR2 (germline): PRHDT, FYEKMQ (reference sequence). The germline V and J ends were trimmed by 1 base and 2 bases, with 16 bases remaining between them. The CDR3 is 17 amino acids. The CDR3 region is CASSLVGRATPTDTQYF. As DNA, the CDR3 is TGTGCCAGCAGCTTAGTGGGAAGGGCTACTCCCACAGATACGCAGTATTTT.

V usage is TRBV19 and J usage is TRBJ2-1; no reliable D call. Germline CDR1 reads LNHDA; CDR2 reads SQIVND (reference sequence). Between the trimmed V and J ends, which lost 5 bases and 5 bases, there was a span of 16 bases. The CDR3 sequence is 15 residues long. The CDR3 sequence: CASSYSSPYDNEQFF. As DNA, the CDR3 is TGTGCCAGTAGTTACTCCTCGCCCTACGACAATGAGCAGTTCTTC.

The J gene is TRBJ1-1, the V gene TRBV7-9; 7 nucleotides line up with TRBD1. The CDR3 runs to 15 residues. After removal of 2 bases from V and 7 bases from J, the junction contained 10 bases not matched to a gene. In germline, CDR1 is SEHNR, CDR2 FQNEAQ (reference sequence). The CDR3 DNA sequence: TGTGCCAGCAGCTTAAGTAGGGGGCACGTCAATGAAGCTTTCTTT. Its protein product is CASSLSRGHVNEAFF.

With regard to this clonotype: A much bigger clone sits one base away, suggesting this may be a read error. The V and J genes are TRBV7-9 and TRBJ1-1; no clear D gene. V was cut by 6 bases and J by 7 bases, with 9 bases left in between. The length of the CDR3 is 11 residues. Germline values: CDR1 SEHNR, CDR2 FQNEAQ (reference sequence). CDR3 protein: CASRHRIEAFF. CDR3 DNA sequence: TGTGCCAGCAGACACCGGATTGAAGCTTTCTTT.

The chain is built from TRBV7-9 and TRBJ2-7; 16 bases map to TRBD2. Trimming at V came to 4 bases and at J to 7 bases, leaving 7 bases not matched to a gene. Germline V CDR1 and CDR2: SEHNR, FQNEAQ (reference sequence). The CDR3 is 16 amino acids. The CDR3: CASSSPGLAGGVEQYF. The CDR3 region has the DNA TGTGCCAGCAGCTCCCCGGGACTAGCGGGAGGGGTAGAGCAGTACTTC. Looking up the rest from reference TRBV7-9 and TRBJ2-7 gives the full variable domain: DTGVSQNPRHKITKRGQNVTFRCDPISEHNRLYWYRQTLGQGPEFLTYFQNEAQLEKSRLLSDRFSAERPKGSFSTLEIQRTEQGDSAMYLCASSSPGLAGGVEQYFGPGTRLTVT.

The chain carries TRBV6-2 or TRBV6-3 and TRBJ2-7; the D call may be TRBD1 or TRBD2 (5 bases each). The germline V gene has CDR1 MNHEY and CDR2 SVGEGT. CDR3 length: 15 amino acids. Trimming removed 6 bases at V and 2 bases at J, with 17 bases between. CDR3 amino acids: CASRQVGDGTYEQYF. CDR3 nucleotides: TGTGCCAGCAGACAAGTAGGGGACGGCACCTACGAGCAGTACTTC.

The chain uses TRBV7-9 and TRBJ2-7; D gene ambiguous. The CDR3 has 12 amino acids. Deletions cut 8 bases from V and 7 bases from J, with 15 bases between. Per the germline V gene, CDR1 is SEHNR and CDR2 is FQNEAQ (reference sequence). The CDR3 reads CASVNQLGEQYF. In nucleotides, the CDR3 is TGTGCCAGCGTAAACCAGTTGGGAGAGCAGTACTTC. Variable domain in full (rest from reference TRBV7-9 and TRBJ2-7): DTGVSQNPRHKITKRGQNVTFRCDPISEHNRLYWYRQTLGQGPEFLTYFQNEAQLEKSRLLSDRFSAERPKGSFSTLEIQRTEQGDSAMYLCASVNQLGEQYFGPGTRLTVT.

This clonotype has a handful of counts. This chain connects TRBV6-2 or TRBV6-3 to TRBJ1-1, with D perhaps TRBD1 (5 bases). Trimming removed 2 bases from V and 7 bases from J, with 11 bases in between. In germline, CDR1 is MNHEY, CDR2 SVGEGT. CDR3 size: 13 residues. The CDR3 region has the DNA TGTGCCAGCAGTTACGGGACCCACTTTGAAGCTTTCTTT. This gives the protein CASSYGTHFEAFF.

This clonotype was seen a few times. The rearrangement links TRBV12-3 or TRBV12-4 to TRBJ2-7; D is uncertain. V shed 5 bases and J shed 7 bases, with 12 bases lying between them. The CDR3 spans 12 residues. The CDR3 DNA sequence: TGTGCCAGCAGTCCCGGGTATCAGGAGCAGTACTTC. Protein product: CASSPGYQEQYF.

The gene calls are TRBV20-1 and TRBJ2-5; perhaps D is TRBD1 or TRBD2 (5 bases each). V was trimmed by 5 bases and J by 4 bases, leaving 17 bases between them. From germline, CDR1 is DFQATT and CDR2 SNEGSKA (reference sequence). CDR3 size: 14 residues. The CDR3 DNA follows: TGCAGTGCTTTTTCTTGGGACGCCCGAGAGACCCAGTACTTC. This encodes CSAFSWDARETQYF.

The chain couples TRBV2 to TRBJ2-7; TRBD2 aligns across 8 bases. Per the germline V gene, CDR1 is SNHLY and CDR2 is FYNNEI. J was trimmed by 0 bases and V by 2 bases; bases with no gene match: 3. The CDR3 loop spans 15 amino acids. CDR3 nucleotides: TGTGCCAGCAGTGAATGGAGCGGGAGCTCCTACGAGCAGTACTTC. This encodes CASSEWSGSSYEQYF.

DNA for the CDR3: TGTGCCAGCAGTACCGGGACAGGGGAATTCACAGATACGCAGTATTTT. Its protein product is CASSTGTGEFTDTQYF. The chain has TRBV6-2 or TRBV6-3 and TRBJ2-3; 10 positions match TRBD1. Germline values: CDR1 MNHEY, CDR2 SVGEGT. V gave up 5 bases and J gave up 2 bases; unmatched junction bases: 7. This CDR3 spans 16 amino acids.

About this clonotype itself: A much larger clone lies one base from this, so it may be a read error. The rearrangement uses TRBV20-1 and TRBJ2-3; 16 bases map to TRBD2. Trimming removed 5 bases from V and 5 bases from J; junction bases left unmatched: 7. This CDR3 comprises 16 residues. From germline, CDR1 is DFQATT and CDR2 SNEGSKA (reference sequence). The CDR3 bases are TGCAGTGCTGAGGGACTAGCGGGAGGGCCCAAAGATACGCAGTATTTT. It encodes CSAEGLAGGPKDTQYF.

There are many counts of this clonotype. The V and J genes are TRBV3-1 and TRBJ2-5; maybe TRBD2 (6 bases). The CDR3 totals 13 residues. Trimming cost V 4 bases and J 0 bases, with 6 bases left between them. The germline V gene has CDR1 LGHDT and CDR2 YNNKEL (reference sequence). This CDR3 is CASSRDYQETQYF. In DNA form, the CDR3 reads TGTGCCAGCAGCCGGGACTACCAAGAGACCCAGTACTTC.

The chain employs TRBV28 and TRBJ2-5, with D perhaps TRBD2 (5 bases). With 5 bases removed from V and 10 bases from J, the gap between germline ends came to 14 bases. Germline-derived CDR1 and CDR2 are MDHEN and SYDVKM. This CDR3 has 12 residues. The CDR3 loop reads CASSPTDGDQYF. CDR3 bases: TGTGCCAGCAGTCCTACTGACGGGGACCAGTACTTC.

This clonotype appeared a few times. Its ends do not fully match the called genes, so a read error is possible. The chain joins TRBV6-5 to TRBJ1-1; no definite D call. CDR1 and CDR2 from the germline V gene are MNHEY and SVGAGI. There are 14 residues in the CDR3. The CDR3 DNA reads TGTACCAGCAGTCTGACACCTATGAACACTGAAGCTTTCTTT. This encodes CTSSLTPMNTEAFF.

This clonotype was observed at least ten times. The chain has TRBV20-1 and TRBJ2-7; 7 positions agree with TRBD2. This CDR3 comprises 14 residues. Germline V gives CDR1 DFQATT, CDR2 SNEGSKA (reference sequence). Unmatched junction bases numbered 5, after V lost 0 bases and J lost 3 bases. The CDR3 loop is CSARDLAESYEQYF. The CDR3 DNA is TGCAGTGCTAGAGATCTAGCGGAAAGCTACGAGCAGTACTTC.

Note on this clonotype: Possible read error: a much larger clone is one base away. V usage is TRBV7-8 and J usage is TRBJ2-3; 7 bases are a match to TRBD2. This CDR3 has 15 residues. Germline CDR1 is SGHVS and CDR2 is FQNEAQ. The CDR3 DNA reads TGTGCCAGCAACTTATTTCTCACTAGCGAAGATACGCAGTATTTT. Translated, it gives CASNLFLTSEDTQYF.

The J gene is TRBJ2-6, the V gene TRBV7-9, with a weak D call TRBD2 (7 bases). There are 18 residues in the CDR3. CDR1 is SEHNR and CDR2 is FQNEAQ in the germline V gene (reference sequence). V lost 5 bases and J 1 base, leaving 18 bases between the germline ends. The CDR3 loop reads CASSPHRGGFSGANVLTF. Written as DNA, the CDR3 is TGTGCCAGCAGCCCTCATAGGGGGGGGTTTTCTGGGGCCAACGTCCTGACTTTC.

A few counts support this clonotype. The chain has TRBV6-1 and TRBJ2-7; D tentatively fits TRBD1 or TRBD2 (5 bases each). The CDR3 runs to 14 residues. Trimming took off 1 base at V and 2 bases at J, with 9 bases between the two ends. The germline V gene encodes CDR1 MNHNS and CDR2 SASEGT. The CDR3 loop reads CASSEGVGAYEQYF. DNA of the CDR3: TGTGCCAGCAGTGAAGGGGTGGGGGCCTACGAGCAGTACTTC.

This clonotype was counted between two and nine times. This chain connects TRBV11-2 to TRBJ2-3; D not certain. Germline V gene lookup returns CDR1 SGHAT and CDR2 FQNNGV. The CDR3 consists of 17 residues. Trimming took 2 bases from V and 2 from J, leaving 17 bases between them. CDR3 bases: TGTGCCAGCAGCTTATCTTCTGTAGCAAGACTCACAGATACGCAGTATTTT. It translates to CASSLSSVARLTDTQYF.

This clonotype was detected a few times. V and J are TRBV29-1 and TRBJ2-7; the match to TRBD1 covers 8 bases. CDR3 length equals 13 residues. V gave up 3 bases and J gave up 2 bases; unmatched junction bases: 3. Germline loops: CDR1 SQVTM, CDR2 ANQGSEA. CDR3 DNA: TGCAGCGTTGAGACGGACAGGGCCTACGAGCAGTACTTC. Translated, it gives CSVETDRAYEQYF.

This clonotype was seen more than once but under ten times. This chain uses TRBV27 with TRBJ2-5; no clear D gene. Germline-derived CDR1 and CDR2 are MNHEY and SMNVEV (reference sequence). This CDR3 is built from 13 residues. V lost 2 bases, J lost 4 bases, and 8 bases lay in between. The CDR3 is CASSLSRRETQYF. CDR3 nucleotides: TGTGCCAGCAGTTTAAGCCGTAGAGAGACCCAGTACTTC.

This clonotype was recorded many times. The rearrangement joins TRBV20-1 to TRBJ2-7; D might be TRBD2 (6 bases). The CDR3 is made up of 13 amino acids. Trimming cost V 6 bases and J 3 bases, with 15 bases left between them. CDR1 DFQATT and CDR2 SNEGSKA come from the germline V gene (reference sequence). The CDR3 DNA sequence: TGCAGTGCGCTCACCGGGGACTTCTACGAGCAGTACTTC. Its translation is CSALTGDFYEQYF.

The CDR3: CASSFIMGPYEQYF. CDR3 DNA sequence: TGTGCCAGCAGCTTTATCATGGGGCCCTACGAGCAGTACTTC. This chain links TRBV7-9 with TRBJ2-7, with a weak D call TRBD1 (5 bases). CDR1 and CDR2 from the germline V gene are SEHNR and FQNEAQ (reference sequence). The ends were cut back, 3 bases at V and 2 bases at J, with 11 bases in the middle. This CDR3 has 14 amino acids. Together with reference TRBV7-9 and TRBJ2-7, the CDR3 gives the full variable domain: DTGVSQNPRHKITKRGQNVTFRCDPISEHNRLYWYRQTLGQGPEFLTYFQNEAQLEKSRLLSDRFSAERPKGSFSTLEIQRTEQGDSAMYLCASSFIMGPYEQYFGPGTRLTVT.

The rearrangement uses TRBV19 and TRBJ1-5; TRBD1 matches at 7 bases. CDR3 length: 14 amino acids. The V and J ends lost 5 bases and 5 bases, in that order; junction bases with no gene match: 6. The germline V gene encodes CDR1 LNHDA and CDR2 SQIVND (reference sequence). CDR3 nucleotide sequence: TGTGCCAGTAGTCCAGGGACAGACTATCAGCCCCAGCATTTT. It codes for CASSPGTDYQPQHF.

This clonotype was recorded at least ten times. The chain employs TRBV29-1 and TRBJ1-2; 7 nucleotides agree with TRBD1. Germline-derived CDR1 and CDR2 are SQVTM and ANQGSEA. This CDR3 has 16 residues. With V trimmed by 1 base and J by 6 bases, 14 bases remained unmatched. CDR3 bases: TGCAGCGTTGAAGGCACCCAGACAGGGAGGTTGAATGGCTACACCTTC. It translates to CSVEGTQTGRLNGYTF.

The V call is TRBV28, the J call TRBJ2-7; possibly TRBD2 for D (6 bases). The germline V and J ends were trimmed by 3 bases and 0 bases, with 18 bases remaining between them. The CDR3 is 17 residues long. Germline V lookup: CDR1 MDHEN, CDR2 SYDVKM. For the CDR3, the DNA is TGTGCCAGCAGTTTTCGGTCGGTCCGGGGGTTCTCCTACGAGCAGTACTTC. It codes for CASSFRSVRGFSYEQYF.

A single count supports this clonotype. Compared with germline, one end of the junction differs, possibly owing to a read error. This sequence joins TRBV7-9 and TRBJ2-3, with 7 bases fitting TRBD2. This CDR3 has 16 amino acids. The germline V gene encodes CDR1 SEHNR and CDR2 FQNEAQ (reference sequence). CDR3 DNA: TGTGCCAGCACCTACCAAGGCGGGGGAATCACAGATACGCAGAATTTT. Protein: CASTYQGGGITDTQNF.